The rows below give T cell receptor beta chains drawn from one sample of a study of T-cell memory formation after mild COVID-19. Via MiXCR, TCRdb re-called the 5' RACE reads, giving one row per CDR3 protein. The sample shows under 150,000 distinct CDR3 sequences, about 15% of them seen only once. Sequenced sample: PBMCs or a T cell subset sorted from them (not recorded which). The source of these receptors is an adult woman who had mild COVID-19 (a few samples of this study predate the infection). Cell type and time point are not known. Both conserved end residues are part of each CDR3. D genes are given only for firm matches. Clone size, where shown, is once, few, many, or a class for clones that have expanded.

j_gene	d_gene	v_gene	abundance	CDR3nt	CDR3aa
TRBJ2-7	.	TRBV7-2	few	TGTGCCAGCAGCCACTACAAGCCAGGGGAGCAGTACTTC	CASSHYKPGEQYF
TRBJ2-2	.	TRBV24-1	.	TGTGCCACCAGTGTCCCGGTGGGGGACAGGCGGGGGACCGGGGAGCTGTTTTTT	CATSVPVGDRRGTGELFF
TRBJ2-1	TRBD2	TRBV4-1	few	TGCGCCAGCAGCCGTCTCCTCGGCGGGGGGGCTCAAGAGCAGTTCTTC	CASSRLLGGGAQEQFF
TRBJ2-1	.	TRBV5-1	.	TGCGCCAGCAGCACGGACTACTACAATGAGCAGTTCTTC	CASSTDYYNEQFF
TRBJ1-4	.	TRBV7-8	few	TGTGCCAGCAGCTTAGGGTGGGGGATGGATGAAAAACTGTTTTTT	CASSLGWGMDEKLFF
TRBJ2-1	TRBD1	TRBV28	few	TGTGCCAGCAGTCTAAGTGGGACAGCTCCCTACAATGAGCAGTTCTTC	CASSLSGTAPYNEQFF
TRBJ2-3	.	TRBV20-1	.	TGCAGTGCTAAAAGCGCTACAACAGATACGCAGTATTTT	CSAKSATTDTQYF
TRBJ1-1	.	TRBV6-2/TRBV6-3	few	TGTGCCAGCCGACAGGACCTAAATACTGAAGCTTTCTTT	CASRQDLNTEAFF
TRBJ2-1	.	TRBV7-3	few	TGTGCCAGCAGCTTACTTCCGGGGGTCTCCTACAATGAGCAGTTCTTC	CASSLLPGVSYNEQFF
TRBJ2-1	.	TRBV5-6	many	TGTGCCAGCAGCTTGGGGAGGGCGGGGGCCCAGTTCTTC	CASSLGRAGAQFF
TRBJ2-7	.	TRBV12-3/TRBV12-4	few	TGTGCCAGCAGTCCCAAAGTAGGCGGAGGGGGGCGGTACGAGCAGTACTTC	CASSPKVGGGGRYEQYF
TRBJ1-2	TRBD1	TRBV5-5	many	TGTGCCAGCAGCGTAATGCCGGGACAGGCGTATGGCTACACCTTC	CASSVMPGQAYGYTF
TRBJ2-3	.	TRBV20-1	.	TGCAGTGCTAGCGACTCAATCAGCACAGATACGCAGTATTTT	CSASDSISTDTQYF
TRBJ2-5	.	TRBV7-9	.	TGTGCCAGCAGCTTAGGACCTGCGCAGCAAGAGACCCAGTACTTC	CASSLGPAQQETQYF
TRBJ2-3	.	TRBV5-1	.	TGCGCCAGCAGCTTGGTGGGACAATCAACAGATACGCAGTATTTT	CASSLVGQSTDTQYF
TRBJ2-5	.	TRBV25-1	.	TGTGCCAGCAGTGAATGGGGAGGGGGCAGCCAGACCCAGTACTTC	CASSEWGGGSQTQYF
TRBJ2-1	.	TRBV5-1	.	TGCGCCAGCAGCTTGCGGCAGGGGTCCTACAATGAGCAGTTCTTC	CASSLRQGSYNEQFF
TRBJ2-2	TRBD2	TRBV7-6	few	TGTGCCAGCAGCTCTCGACTAGCGGGAGCCGGGGAGCTGTTTTTT	CASSSRLAGAGELFF
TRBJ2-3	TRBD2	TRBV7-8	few	TGTGCCAGCTTTCGTTCTAGCGGGTCCACAGATACGCAGTATTTT	CASFRSSGSTDTQYF
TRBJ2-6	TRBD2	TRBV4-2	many	TGTGCCAGCAGCCAAGATCCGCGGGGGGCTGCTGGGGCCAACGTCCTGACTTTC	CASSQDPRGAAGANVLTF
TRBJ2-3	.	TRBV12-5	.	TGTGCTAGTGGTTTGGTCCGACGAGGGGGGACAGATACGCAGTATTTT	CASGLVRRGGTDTQYF
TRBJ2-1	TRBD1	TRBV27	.	TGTGCCACCGCCGGGACAGGGCTCCACCATGAGCAGTTCTTC	CATAGTGLHHEQFF
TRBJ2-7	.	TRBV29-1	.	TGCAGCGTTCGGCCGGGACGGTCCTACGAGCAGTACTTC	CSVRPGRSYEQYF
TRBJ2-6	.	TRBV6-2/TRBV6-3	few	TGTGCCAGCACGCTTCAGAGCTCTGGGGCCAACGTCCTGACTTTC	CASTLQSSGANVLTF
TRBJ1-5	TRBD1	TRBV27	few	TGTGCCAGTCACCGGGACAGGGGGTTCCGAAATCAGCCCCAGCATTTT	CASHRDRGFRNQPQHF
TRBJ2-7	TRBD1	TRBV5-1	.	TGCGCCAGCAGTAGGGACAGGGTGGCCCAGGAGCAGTACTTC	CASSRDRVAQEQYF
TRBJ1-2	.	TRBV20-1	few	TGCAGTGCCCCAAACGGATCAATGAGTGCGGGCTACACCTTC	CSAPNGSMSAGYTF
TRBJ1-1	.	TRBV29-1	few	TGCAGCGTTGAAGGCCGCCCGGGTGCAGCAGCTTTCTTT	CSVEGRPGAAAFF
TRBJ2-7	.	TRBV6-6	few	TGTGCCAGCAGGGACCGCGGGGGCGGGGGCGAGCAGTACTTC	CASRDRGGGGEQYF
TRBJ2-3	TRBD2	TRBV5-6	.	TGTGCCAGCAGCCCGGTTCTGGGGGAGGGAGATACGCAGTATTTT	CASSPVLGEGDTQYF
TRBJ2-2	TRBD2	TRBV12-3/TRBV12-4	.	TGTGCCAGCAGTTTAGATCTCGCTAGCGGGAGCACCGGGGAGCTGTTTTTT	CASSLDLASGSTGELFF
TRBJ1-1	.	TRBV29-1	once	TGCAGCGTTGTCCCCAGTCGGGGGGGGACTGAAGCTTTCTTT	CSVVPSRGGTEAFF
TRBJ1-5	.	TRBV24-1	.	TGTGCCACCAGTGACCCACGGGGACAGCCCCAGCATTTT	CATSDPRGQPQHF
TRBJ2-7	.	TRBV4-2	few	TGTGCCAGCAGCCAATACCGGGACCTCCGCTACGAGCAGTACTTC	CASSQYRDLRYEQYF
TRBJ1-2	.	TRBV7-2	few	TGTGCCAGCAGCTCCTTACAGGGCGATGGCTACACCTTC	CASSSLQGDGYTF
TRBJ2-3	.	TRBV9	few	TGTGCCAGCAGCGTTGGGACTTTCAGCACAGATACGCAGTATTTT	CASSVGTFSTDTQYF
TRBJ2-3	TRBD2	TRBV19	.	TGTGCCACCCGTAGCGGGAGGCTCCGGGATACGCAGTATTTT	CATRSGRLRDTQYF
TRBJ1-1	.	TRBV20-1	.	TGCAGTGCTAACAGGGATCTGAACACTGAAGCTTTCTTT	CSANRDLNTEAFF
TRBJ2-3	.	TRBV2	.	TGTGCCAGCAGTTTCCGTCTCATAGATACGCAGTATTTT	CASSFRLIDTQYF
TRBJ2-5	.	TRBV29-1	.	TGCAGCGTTGTATGGGCTATCTCCCAAGAGACCCAGTACTTC	CSVVWAISQETQYF
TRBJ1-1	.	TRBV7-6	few	TGTGCCAGCAGCTTAGGGAGCACGAACACTGAAGCTTTCTTT	CASSLGSTNTEAFF
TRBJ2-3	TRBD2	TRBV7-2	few	TGTGCCAGCAGCTTAGGTGGGGGGGTTGGAGATACGCAGTATTTT	CASSLGGGVGDTQYF
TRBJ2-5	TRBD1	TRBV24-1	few	TGTGCCACCAGTGATCACACAGGGGATAGGGCCCAGTACTTC	CATSDHTGDRAQYF